This TCR beta chain was sequenced in a study of shared clonotypes between healthy human individuals. The CDR3 has 12 residues. Trimming took 2 bases from V and 2 from J, leaving 3 bases between them. Per the germline V gene, CDR1 is MRHNA and CDR2 is SNTAGT. In regard to this clone: As yet, its antigen is unknown. The same CDR3 is also encoded by other DNA sequences in this sample.

The study drew all its donors from Caucasian adults living in Nashville, Tennessee. Genomic DNA per cell subset filled all wells of several immunoSEQ plates. TCRdb keeps only in-frame clones here, not all; method: immunoSEQ multiplex PCR. The sample comprises 850,000 to 1,200,000 clones, about three quarters of which are singletons, and approximately 1.5% rests with the top ten. Findings of the study overall: Naive subsets generally had larger estimated richness than memory subsets. Some naive CD4 clonotypes, 5% to 5.5%, turned up in common across four donors.

This receptor was taken from a man aged 18 to 35 in good health. The sample comprised memory CD4+ T cells sorted from blood. The subset denotes: CD45RA-negative fraction. The V gene is TRBV6-4, the J gene TRBJ1-2; D ambiguous. CDR3: CASSDRNYGYTF. For the CDR3, the DNA is TGTGCCAGCAGTGACAGGAACTATGGCTACACCTTC.